The clone carrying this T cell receptor (beta chain) was found a few times. The antigen is unknown. The CDR3 has 15 residues. Germline V gene lookup returns CDR1 SGHTA and CDR2 FQGNSA. V was pared by 0 bases and J by 7 bases, with 15 bases between. PCR involved 60 Vbeta and 13 Jbeta primers. Some clones are missing from TCRdb's copy, which holds only in-frame ones; the method was immunoSEQ multiplex PCR. In the table there are roughly 120,000 clones, roughly 69% of which are singletons. This sample is drawn from a study of cytomegalovirus exposure and HLA in healthy donors. General study findings and limits: Despite most TCR sequences being rare, some public TCRs occurred in many donors. Earlier results showed most TCR beta V segments being productive about 90% or about 30% of the time.

The sample comprised PBMCs. The chain couples TRBV7-2 to TRBJ1-2; D might be TRBD1 (6 bases). The TCR sequence derives from a woman aged 40 to 50 in good health and CMV-seropositive. CDR3 loop: CASSLAGGRGSGYTF. The CDR3 region has the DNA TGTGCCAGCAGCTTAGCGGGTGGCAGGGGATCTGGCTACACCTTC.